This T cell receptor (beta chain) was sequenced during a study of blood T cell repertoires in COVID-19. The table came from immunoSEQ multiplex PCR; TCRdb's copy has only in-frame clones and leaves some out. This table has roughly 80,000 clones, roughly 90% appearing once. There are 16 residues in the CDR3. Germline V gene lookup returns CDR1 GTSNPN and CDR2 SVGIG (reference sequence). J gave up 4 bases and V 2 bases, and 8 bases lay outside the gene matches. Sequenced sample: peripheral blood. The sequence came from a woman over 75 with acute or convalescent COVID-19. The chain has TRBV30 and TRBJ1-6, with TRBD1 matching over 7 bases. The CDR3 reads CAWSPRPGQYNSPLHF. In DNA, the CDR3 is TGTGCCTGGAGTCCACGACCGGGACAGTATAATTCACCCCTCCACTTT.